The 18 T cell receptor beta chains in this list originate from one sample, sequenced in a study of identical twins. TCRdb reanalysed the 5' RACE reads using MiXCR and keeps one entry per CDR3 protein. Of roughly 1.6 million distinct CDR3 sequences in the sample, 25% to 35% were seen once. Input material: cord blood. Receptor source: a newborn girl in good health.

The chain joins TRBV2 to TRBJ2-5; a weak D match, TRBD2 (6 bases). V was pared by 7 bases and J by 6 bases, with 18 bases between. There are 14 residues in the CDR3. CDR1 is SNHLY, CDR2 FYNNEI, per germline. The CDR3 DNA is TGTGCCAGCAACCCGAGCTTCGGAGGGCAGACCCAGTACTTC. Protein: CASNPSFGGQTQYF.

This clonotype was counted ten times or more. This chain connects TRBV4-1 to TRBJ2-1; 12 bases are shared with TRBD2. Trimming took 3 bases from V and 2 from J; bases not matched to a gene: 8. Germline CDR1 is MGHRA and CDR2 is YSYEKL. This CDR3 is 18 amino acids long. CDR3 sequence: CASSQQTSGSRTYNEQFF. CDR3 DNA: TGCGCCAGCAGCCAGCAGACTAGCGGGAGCCGTACCTACAATGAGCAGTTCTTC.

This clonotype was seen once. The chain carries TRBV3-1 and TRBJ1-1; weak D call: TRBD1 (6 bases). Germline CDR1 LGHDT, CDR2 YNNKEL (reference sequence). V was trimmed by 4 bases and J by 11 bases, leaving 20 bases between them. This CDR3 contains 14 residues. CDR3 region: CASSPRPRQVEAFF. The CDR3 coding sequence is TGTGCCAGCAGCCCCCGACCCCGACAGGTCGAGGCTTTCTTT.

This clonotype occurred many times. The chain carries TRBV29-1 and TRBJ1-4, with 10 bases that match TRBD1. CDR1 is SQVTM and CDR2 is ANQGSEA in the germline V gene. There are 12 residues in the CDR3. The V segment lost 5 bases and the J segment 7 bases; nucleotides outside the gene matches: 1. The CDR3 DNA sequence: TGCAGCGTTAGACAGGGGGCTGAAAAACTGTTTTTT. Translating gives CSVRQGAEKLFF. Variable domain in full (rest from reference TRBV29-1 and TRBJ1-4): SAVISQKPSRDICQRGTSLTIQCQVDSQVTMMFWYRQQPGQSLTLIATANQGSEATYESGFVIDKFPISRPNLTFSTLTVSNMSPEDSSIYLCSVRQGAEKLFFGSGTQLSVL.

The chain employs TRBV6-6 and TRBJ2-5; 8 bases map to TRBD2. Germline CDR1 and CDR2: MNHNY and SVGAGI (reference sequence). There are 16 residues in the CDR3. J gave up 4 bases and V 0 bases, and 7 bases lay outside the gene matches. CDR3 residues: CASSYSKGLGGETQYF. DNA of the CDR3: TGTGCCAGCAGTTACTCGAAGGGACTAGGTGGAGAGACCCAGTACTTC.

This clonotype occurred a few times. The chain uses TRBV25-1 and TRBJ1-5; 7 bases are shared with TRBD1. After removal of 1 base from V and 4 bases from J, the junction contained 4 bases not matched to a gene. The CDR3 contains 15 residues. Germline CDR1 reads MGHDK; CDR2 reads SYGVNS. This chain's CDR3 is CASSESSTGNQPQHF. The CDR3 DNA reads TGTGCCAGCAGTGAATCCTCGACAGGGAATCAGCCCCAGCATTTT.

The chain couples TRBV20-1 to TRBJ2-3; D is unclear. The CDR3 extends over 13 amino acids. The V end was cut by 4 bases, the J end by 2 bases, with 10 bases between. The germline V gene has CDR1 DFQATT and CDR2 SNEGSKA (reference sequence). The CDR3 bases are TGCAGTGCTACCCCAGGACCCACAGATACGCAGTATTTT. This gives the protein CSATPGPTDTQYF.

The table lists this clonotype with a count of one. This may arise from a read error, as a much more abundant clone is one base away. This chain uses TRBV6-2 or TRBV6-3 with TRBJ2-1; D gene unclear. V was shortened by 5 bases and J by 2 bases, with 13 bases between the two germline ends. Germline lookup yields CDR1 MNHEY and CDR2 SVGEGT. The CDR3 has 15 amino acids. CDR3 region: CASSKKRSAYNEQFF. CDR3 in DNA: TGTGCCAGCAGTAAAAAGCGCAGCGCCTACAATGAGCAGTTCTTC.

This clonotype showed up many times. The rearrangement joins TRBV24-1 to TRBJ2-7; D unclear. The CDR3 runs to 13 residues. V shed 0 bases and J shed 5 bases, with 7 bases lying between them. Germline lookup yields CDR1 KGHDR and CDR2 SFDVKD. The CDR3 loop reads CATSDLNSNEQYF. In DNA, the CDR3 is TGTGCCACCAGTGATTTGAACAGCAACGAGCAGTACTTC.

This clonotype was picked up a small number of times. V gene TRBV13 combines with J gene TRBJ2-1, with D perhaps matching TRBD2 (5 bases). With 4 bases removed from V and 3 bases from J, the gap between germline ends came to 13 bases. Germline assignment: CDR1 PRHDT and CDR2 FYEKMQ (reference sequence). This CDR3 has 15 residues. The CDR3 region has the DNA TGTGCCAGCAGCTCCCGGGATATGGGCTACAATGAGCAGTTCTTC. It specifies CASSSRDMGYNEQFF.

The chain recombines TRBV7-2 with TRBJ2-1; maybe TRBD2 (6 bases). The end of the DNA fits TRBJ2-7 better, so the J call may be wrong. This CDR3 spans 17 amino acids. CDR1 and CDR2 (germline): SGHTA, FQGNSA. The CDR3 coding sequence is TGTGCCAGCAGCTTATCGGGGGAGCCGAGCTCCTACAATGAGCAGTACTTC. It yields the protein CASSLSGEPSSYNEQYF.

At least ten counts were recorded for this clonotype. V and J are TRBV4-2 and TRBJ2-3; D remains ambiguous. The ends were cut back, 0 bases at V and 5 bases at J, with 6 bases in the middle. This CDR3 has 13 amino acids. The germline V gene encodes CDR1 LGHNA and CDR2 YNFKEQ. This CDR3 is CASSQDTVDTQYF. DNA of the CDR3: TGTGCCAGCAGCCAAGATACAGTAGATACGCAGTATTTT.

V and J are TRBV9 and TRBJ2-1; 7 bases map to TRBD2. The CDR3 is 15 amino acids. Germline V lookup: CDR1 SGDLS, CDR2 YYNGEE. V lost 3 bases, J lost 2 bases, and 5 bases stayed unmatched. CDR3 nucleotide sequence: TGTGCCAGCAGCGCCCGGGGGGTCCCCTACAATGAGCAGTTCTTC. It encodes CASSARGVPYNEQFF.

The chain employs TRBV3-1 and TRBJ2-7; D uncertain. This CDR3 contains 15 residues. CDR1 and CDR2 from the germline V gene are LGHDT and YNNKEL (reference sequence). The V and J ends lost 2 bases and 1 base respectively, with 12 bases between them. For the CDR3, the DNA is TGTGCCAGCAGCCAATCGCACCTGGGGTCCTACGAGCAGTACTTC. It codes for CASSQSHLGSYEQYF.

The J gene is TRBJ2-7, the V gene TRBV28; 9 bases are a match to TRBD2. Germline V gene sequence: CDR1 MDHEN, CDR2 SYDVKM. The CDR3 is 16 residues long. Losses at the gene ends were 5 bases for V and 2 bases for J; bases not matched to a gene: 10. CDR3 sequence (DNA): TGTGCCAGCAGTCTTGTGCCTAGCGGGGCGACCTACGAGCAGTACTTC. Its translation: CASSLVPSGATYEQYF.

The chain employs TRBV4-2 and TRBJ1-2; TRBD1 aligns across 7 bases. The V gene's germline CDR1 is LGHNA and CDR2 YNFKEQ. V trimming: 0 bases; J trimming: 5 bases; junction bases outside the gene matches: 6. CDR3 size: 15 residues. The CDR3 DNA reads TGTGCCAGCAGCCAAGAGTGGCAGGGGGTATATGGCTACACCTTC. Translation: CASSQEWQGVYGYTF.

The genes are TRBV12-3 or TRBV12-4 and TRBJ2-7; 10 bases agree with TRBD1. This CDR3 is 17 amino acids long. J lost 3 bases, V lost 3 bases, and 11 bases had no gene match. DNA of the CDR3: TGTGCCAGCAGTTTCTTCAGACCGGGACAGGGGTACTACGAGCAGTACTTC. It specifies CASSFFRPGQGYYEQYF.

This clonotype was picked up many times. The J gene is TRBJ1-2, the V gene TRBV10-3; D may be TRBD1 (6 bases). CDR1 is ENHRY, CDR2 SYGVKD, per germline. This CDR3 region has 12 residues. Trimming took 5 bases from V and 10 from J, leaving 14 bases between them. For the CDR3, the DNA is TGTGCCATCAGTTCGGACAGCCCGGTCTACACCTTC. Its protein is CAISSDSPVYTF.